The clone carrying this TCR beta chain was seen a few times. Its specificity is not known. This sample was taken from a study of CD8 T cells in ankylosing spondylitis. TCRdb processed the 5' RACE reads anew with MiXCR; each CDR3 protein has one entry. The sample consists of approximately 250,000 distinct CDR3 sequences, 20% to 30% of them appearing once. V shed 6 bases and J 4 bases; nucleotides not matched to a gene: 8. Germline loops: CDR1 DFQATT, CDR2 SNEGSKA (reference sequence). The CDR3 runs to 13 residues. Whole-study findings and limits: Among TCR beta sequences, a motif of roughly 8 highly homologous variants appeared characteristic of ankylosing spondylitis blood.

Sample: blood, either unsorted or a sorted T cell fraction (not recorded which). The gene calls are TRBV20-1 and TRBJ2-7; the match to TRBD1 covers 8 bases. This receptor was identified in a male donor with ankylosing spondylitis or in good health (not recorded which). The CDR3 DNA sequence: TGCAGTGCGTCTGACAGGGGCTCGTACGAGCAGTACTTC. It yields the protein CSASDRGSYEQYF.